One sample yielded the 32 T cell receptor beta chains listed below, sequenced in a study of PD-1 blockade in classical Hodgkin lymphoma (dated by TCRdb to 2020 to 2022). Libraries came from the immunoSEQ multiplex PCR assay. Not all clones reach the TCRdb copy of this immuneACCESS table, which keeps in-frame sequences only. Checked studies attribute under half of the gap to unresolved V genes and leave the rest unexplained. This sample lists under 3,000 clones; just over 70% were detected once. The ten largest clonotypes hold approximately 30% of the sample. The meaning of the sample's time point label: cycle 4 day 1 (C4D1), after about 6 weeks of nivolumab. Relapse after autologous stem cell transplantation had occurred in all trial patients, and cohorts A, B and C were distinguished by prior brentuximab vedotin exposure. CD8+ T cells were purified from thawed PBMCs by magnetic negative selection with a Miltenyi CD8+ T cell isolation kit.

The input for sequencing was CD8+ T cells from blood, taken before the fourth cycle of nivolumab. Receptor source: a human donor with classical Hodgkin lymphoma.

The rearrangement uses TRBV7-2 and TRBJ2-5, with D uncertain. The V end was cut by 3 bases, the J end by 2 bases, with 13 bases between. CDR1 is SGHTA and CDR2 is FQGNSA in the germline V gene. The CDR3 covers 15 residues. The CDR3, as DNA: TGTGCCAGCAGCTTCGGCAGTTGGCCTCAAGAGACCCAGTACTTC. It codes for CASSFGSWPQETQYF.

J is TRBJ2-6 and V is TRBV27, with unresolved D. V was shortened by 2 bases and J by 4 bases, with 9 bases between the two germline ends. The CDR3 runs 15 residues. CDR1 is MNHEY and CDR2 is SMNVEV in the germline V gene (reference sequence). In DNA form, the CDR3 reads TGTGCCAGCAGTTTAGTTCGCGGAGGGGCCAACGTCCTGACTTTC. As protein: CASSLVRGGANVLTF.

The chain couples TRBV4-1 to TRBJ2-7; D is tentatively TRBD1 or TRBD2 (5 bases each). V was cut by 1 base and J by 2 bases, with 12 bases left in between. CDR1 and CDR2 from the germline V gene are MGHRA and YSYEKL. The CDR3 extends over 15 amino acids. The CDR3 DNA sequence: TGCGCCAGCAGCCAAGTACCAGGGAGTACCTACGAGCAGTACTTC. Its translation is CASSQVPGSTYEQYF.

The chain has TRBV29-1 and TRBJ2-2, with 10 bases fitting TRBD2. The CDR3 is 16 amino acids. Per the germline V gene, CDR1 is SQVTM and CDR2 is ANQGSEA. The junction had 4 bases not matched to a gene; V was cut back by 3 bases and J by 0 bases. CDR3: CSVEGTSDANTGELFF. The CDR3, as DNA: TGCAGCGTTGAGGGGACTAGCGATGCGAACACCGGGGAGCTGTTTTTT.

The chain is built from TRBV27 and TRBJ1-2, with D perhaps matching TRBD1 (5 bases). Germline CDR1 is MNHEY and CDR2 is SMNVEV (reference sequence). Trimming left V 2 bases short and J 7 bases short, with 11 bases between. The CDR3 extends over 13 amino acids. CDR3 protein: CASSLSQGSGYTF. The CDR3 DNA sequence: TGTGCCAGCAGTTTAAGTCAGGGTTCTGGCTACACCTTC.

By share of the sample, this clone is large (0.1 to 1%). V gene TRBV27 combines with J gene TRBJ2-4, with TRBD1 as a possible D gene (6 bases). CDR3 size: 13 residues. The V gene lost 3 bases and the J gene lost 6 bases, with 9 bases spanning the gap. The germline CDR1 and CDR2 sequences are MNHEY and SMNVEV (reference sequence). The CDR3 sequence: CASSLARGNIQYF. Here the CDR3 DNA reads TGTGCCAGCAGTTTGGCCAGGGGAAACATTCAGTACTTC.

In its sample, this clone ranks as medium-sized. The rearrangement joins TRBV2 to TRBJ1-2, with D possibly being TRBD1 (5 bases). This CDR3 region has 14 residues. The V and J ends lost 6 bases and 1 base respectively, with 12 bases between them. Germline values: CDR1 SNHLY, CDR2 FYNNEI. This CDR3 is CASRTADFNYGYTF. CDR3 DNA sequence: TGTGCCAGCAGGACAGCTGATTTTAACTATGGCTACACCTTC.

This chain links TRBV11-2 with TRBJ2-5; D perhaps matches TRBD2 (5 bases). V was pared by 3 bases and J by 2 bases, with 13 bases between. This CDR3 spans 15 amino acids. Germline CDR1 and CDR2: SGHAT and FQNNGV. CDR3 amino acids: CASSFSLAEQETQYF. In DNA form, the CDR3 reads TGTGCCAGCAGCTTCTCGCTAGCCGAACAAGAGACCCAGTACTTC.

The chain recombines TRBV27 with TRBJ1-5, with a weak D call TRBD1 (5 bases). Trimming pared 1 base from V and 5 bases from J, leaving 15 bases between. Per the germline V gene, CDR1 is MNHEY and CDR2 is SMNVEV (reference sequence). This CDR3 has 16 amino acids. CDR3 in amino acids: CASSLWGTDPYQPQHF. As DNA, the CDR3 is TGTGCCAGCAGTTTATGGGGCACTGATCCATATCAGCCCCAGCATTTT.

The rearrangement links TRBV2 to TRBJ2-5; D is possibly TRBD1 (5 bases). The CDR3 has 13 residues. CDR1 is SNHLY, CDR2 FYNNEI, per germline. The V gene lost 7 bases and the J gene lost 4 bases, with 13 bases spanning the gap. The CDR3 sequence: CASMPGYIETQYF. DNA for the CDR3: TGTGCCAGCATGCCAGGGTATATAGAGACCCAGTACTTC.

This clone was seen just once. The rearrangement links TRBV7-8 to TRBJ2-1, with a weak D call TRBD1 (6 bases). Germline CDR1 and CDR2: SGHVS and FQNEAQ. Trimming shortened V by 2 bases and J by 3 bases, and 14 bases separated the two germline ends. The CDR3 is 16 residues long. DNA of the CDR3: TGTGCCAGCAGCTTATTTCGGACAGCGATCTACAATGAGCAGTTCTTC. It encodes CASSLFRTAIYNEQFF.

The chain joins TRBV29-1 to TRBJ2-1, with D possibly being TRBD2 (6 bases). The CDR3 loop spans 11 amino acids. Trimming removed 7 bases from V and 7 bases from J, with 11 bases in between. The germline CDR1 and CDR2 sequences are SQVTM and ANQGSEA. CDR3 in amino acids: CSAQGRNEQFF. The CDR3 DNA follows: TGCAGCGCCCAAGGGAGGAATGAGCAGTTCTTC.

The chain uses TRBV5-1 and TRBJ2-3; 15 nucleotides agree with TRBD2. With 5 bases clipped from V and 0 bases from J, the junction kept 7 bases outside the gene matches. Per the germline V gene, CDR1 is SGHRS and CDR2 is YFSETQ. The length of the CDR3 is 18 residues. Written as DNA, the CDR3 is TGCGCCAGCAGACCCGGACTAGCGGGGGGGTCTAGCACAGATACGCAGTATTTT. Protein sequence: CASRPGLAGGSSTDTQYF.

The CDR3 nucleotides read TGTGCCAGCAGCGAGGGACTAGCGAGCGTAGCCGGGGAGCTGTTTTTT. It is translated as CASSEGLASVAGELFF. V and J are TRBV7-9 and TRBJ2-2; 10 bases fit TRBD2. Germline V lookup: CDR1 SEHNR, CDR2 FQNEAQ (reference sequence). The CDR3 extends over 16 amino acids. After removal of 5 bases from V and 6 bases from J, the junction contained 9 bases not matched to a gene. The full variable domain, rest sourced from reference TRBV7-9 and TRBJ2-2, is DTGVSQNPRHKITKRGQNVTFRCDPISEHNRLYWYRQTLGQGPEFLTYFQNEAQLEKSRLLSDRFSAERPKGSFSTLEIQRTEQGDSAMYLCASSEGLASVAGELFFGEGSRLTVL.

This rearrangement joins TRBV29-1 to TRBJ1-2; no definite D call. CDR1 and CDR2 from the germline V gene are SQVTM and ANQGSEA. The CDR3 totals 11 residues. Trimming cost V 3 bases and J 8 bases, with 10 bases left between them. The CDR3 DNA follows: TGCAGCGTTGAGGGTTTATGGGGCTACACCTTC. Its protein is CSVEGLWGYTF.

The rearrangement links TRBV28 to TRBJ1-3, with D uncertain. The CDR3 has 13 residues. Trimming took 3 bases from V and 2 from J, leaving 5 bases between them. Looked up from germline, CDR1 is MDHEN and CDR2 is SYDVKM. The CDR3 loop is CASSFGPGNTIYF. The CDR3 DNA follows: TGTGCCAGCAGTTTTGGCCCTGGAAACACCATATATTTT.

This clone has a handful of counts. This chain connects TRBV6-5 to TRBJ2-1; tentatively, D is TRBD1 or TRBD2 (5 bases each). From germline, CDR1 is MNHEY and CDR2 SVGAGI. The germline V and J ends were trimmed by 5 bases and 0 bases, with 11 bases remaining between them. The CDR3 covers 15 residues. The CDR3 region has the DNA TGTGCCAGCAGTCGGGACCAAAGCTCCTACAATGAGCAGTTCTTC. This gives the protein CASSRDQSSYNEQFF.

The chain carries TRBV19 and TRBJ2-1; D may match TRBD1 or TRBD2 (6 bases each). This CDR3 contains 16 residues. V lost 7 bases, J lost 1 base, and 17 bases lay in between. Germline V gives CDR1 LNHDA, CDR2 SQIVND (reference sequence). The CDR3 reads CASKGDWRESYNEQFF. The CDR3, as DNA: TGTGCCAGTAAGGGGGATTGGCGGGAATCCTACAATGAGCAGTTCTTC.

The chain employs TRBV4-2 and TRBJ2-7; maybe TRBD1 (5 bases). CDR3 size: 14 residues. The germline V gene has CDR1 LGHNA and CDR2 YNFKEQ. Trimming removed 4 bases at V and 2 bases at J, with 12 bases between. This CDR3 reads CASSPLGETYEQYF. CDR3 DNA: TGTGCCAGCAGCCCTCTAGGGGAAACCTACGAGCAGTACTTC.

This clone was picked up one time. This chain uses TRBV19 with TRBJ1-5, with 11 bases matching TRBD1. J was trimmed by 6 bases and V by 3 bases; bases with no gene match: 7. CDR3 length: 16 residues. The V gene's germline CDR1 is LNHDA and CDR2 SQIVND (reference sequence). The CDR3 coding sequence is TGTGCCAGTAGTATTCCCGGGACAGGGGGTAGTCAGCCCCAGCATTTT. Protein: CASSIPGTGGSQPQHF. Filled out from reference TRBV19 and TRBJ1-5, the complete variable domain reads DGGITQSPKYLFRKEGQNVTLSCEQNLNHDAMYWYRQDPGQGLRLIYYSQIVNDFQKGDIAEGYSVSREKKESFPLTVTSAQKNPTAFYLCASSIPGTGGSQPQHFGDGTRLSIL.

CDR3 bases: TGTGCCAGCAGTTTCAGTCCCCCGGGCAATCAGCCCCAGCATTTT. Protein product: CASSFSPPGNQPQHF. This chain uses TRBV27 with TRBJ1-5; D gene ambiguous. Between the trimmed V and J ends, which lost 3 bases and 2 bases, there was a span of 11 bases. CDR3 length: 15 residues. Germline-derived CDR1 and CDR2 are MNHEY and SMNVEV (reference sequence).

The V and J genes are TRBV15 and TRBJ2-4, with D possibly being TRBD2 (6 bases). The CDR3 consists of 15 residues. The germline V gene encodes CDR1 LNHNV and CDR2 YYDKDF (reference sequence). Deletions cut 3 bases from V and 9 bases from J, with 18 bases between. CDR3 bases: TGTGCCACCAGCAGTACCCGTGGTCCGGAGGGCATTCAGTACTTC. Amino acids: CATSSTRGPEGIQYF.

This clone was seen a few times. V is TRBV29-1 and J is TRBJ1-1; D is possibly TRBD1 (5 bases). The CDR3 spans 12 residues. Per the germline V gene, CDR1 is SQVTM and CDR2 is ANQGSEA. V lost 4 bases, J lost 8 bases, and 14 bases lay in between. CDR3 bases: TGCAGCGTTGTCGGCAGGGCAGAAGAAGCTTTCTTT. Translation gives CSVVGRAEEAFF.

This chain's CDR3 is CACRRDNTGELFF. CDR3 DNA sequence: TGTGCCTGCCGGCGGGACAACACCGGGGAGCTGTTTTTT. J is TRBJ2-2 and V is TRBV6-1; D may be TRBD2 (6 bases). Trimming pared 11 bases from V and 2 bases from J, leaving 12 bases between. Germline lookup yields CDR1 MNHNS and CDR2 SASEGT. The CDR3 contains 13 residues.

This chain uses TRBV5-1 with TRBJ1-5; D is uncertain. Trimming took off 3 bases at V and 8 bases at J, with 12 bases between the two ends. Germline V gives CDR1 SGHRS, CDR2 YFSETQ. This CDR3 has 13 residues. The CDR3: CASSSRKGEPQHF. CDR3 DNA: TGCGCCAGCAGCTCCCGCAAGGGCGAGCCCCAGCATTTT. The full variable domain, in which reference TRBV5-1 and TRBJ1-5 provide the parts outside the CDR3, is KAGVTQTPRYLIKTRGQQVTLSCSPISGHRSVSWYQQTPGQGLQFLFEYFSETQRNKGNFPGRFSGRQFSNSRSEMNVSTLELGDSALYLCASSSRKGEPQHFGDGTRLSIL.

The chain couples TRBV2 to TRBJ2-7, with 9 bases identical to TRBD1. CDR1 SNHLY and CDR2 FYNNEI come from the germline V gene. The CDR3 sequence is 16 residues long. The J segment lost 1 base and the V segment lost 6 bases, leaving 10 bases of the junction unmatched. The CDR3 is CASSTTLGTGSYEQYF. The CDR3 DNA follows: TGTGCCAGCAGCACCACCTTAGGGACAGGGTCCTACGAGCAGTACTTC. Full variable domain (outside the CDR3, taken from reference TRBV2 and TRBJ2-7): EPEVTQTPSHQVTQMGQEVILRCVPISNHLYFYWYRQILGQKVEFLVSFYNNEISEKSEIFDDQFSVERPDGSNFTLKIRSTKLEDSAMYFCASSTTLGTGSYEQYFGPGTRLTVT.

CDR3 protein: CASSFRGETQYF. CDR3 nucleotides: TGTGCCAGCAGCTTTCGGGGAGAGACCCAGTACTTC. V and J are TRBV5-4 and TRBJ2-5; possibly TRBD2 for D (5 bases). Deletions cut 2 bases from V and 4 bases from J, with 6 bases between. CDR3 length: 12 residues. Germline V gives CDR1 SGHNT, CDR2 YYREEE (reference sequence). The full variable domain, completed using reference TRBV5-4 and TRBJ2-5, is ETGVTQSPTHLIKTRGQQVTLRCSSQSGHNTVSWYQQALGQGPQFIFQYYREEENGRGNFPPRFSGLQFPNYSSELNVNALELDDSALYLCASSFRGETQYFGPGTRLLVL.

The chain carries TRBV27 and TRBJ2-3; 7 bases are a match to TRBD2. The V gene's germline CDR1 is MNHEY and CDR2 SMNVEV (reference sequence). The CDR3 loop spans 15 amino acids. V lost 3 bases and J lost 4; bases outside the gene matches: 7. In nucleotides, the CDR3 is TGTGCCAGCAGTTTTTCTAGCGGCGGCGCAGATACGCAGTATTTT. As protein: CASSFSSGGADTQYF.

This chain links TRBV9 with TRBJ1-2, with D possibly being TRBD1 (6 bases). This CDR3 has 15 amino acids. In germline, CDR1 is SGDLS, CDR2 YYNGEE. Trimming stripped 0 bases from V and 1 base from J, with 10 bases between. CDR3 loop: CASSVGDKLNYGYTF. The DNA of the CDR3 is TGTGCCAGCAGCGTAGGGGACAAGCTTAACTATGGCTACACCTTC. The full variable domain, in which reference TRBV9 and TRBJ1-2 provide the parts outside the CDR3, is DSGVTQTPKHLITATGQRVTLRCSPRSGDLSVYWYQQSLDQGLQFLIQYYNGEERAKGNILERFSAQQFPDLHSELNLSSLELGDSALYFCASSVGDKLNYGYTFGSGTRLTVV.

This chain connects TRBV5-1 to TRBJ2-6; D may match TRBD1 or TRBD2 (5 bases each). Germline V gene data show CDR1 as SGHRS and CDR2 as YFSETQ. V shed 0 bases and J shed 0 bases, with 13 bases lying between them. This CDR3 region has 18 residues. Here the CDR3 reads CASSLVQGPSSGANVLTF. Written as DNA, the CDR3 is TGCGCCAGCAGCTTGGTGCAGGGACCTAGCTCTGGGGCCAACGTCCTGACTTTC. The full variable domain, completed using reference TRBV5-1 and TRBJ2-6, is KAGVTQTPRYLIKTRGQQVTLSCSPISGHRSVSWYQQTPGQGLQFLFEYFSETQRNKGNFPGRFSGRQFSNSRSEMNVSTLELGDSALYLCASSLVQGPSSGANVLTFGAGSRLTVL.

The chain links TRBV4-1 to TRBJ1-2, with TRBD1 identical over 9 bases. V dropped 0 bases and J dropped 4; count of bases not matched to a gene: 6. The CDR3 is made up of 16 amino acids. Germline V gives CDR1 MGHRA, CDR2 YSYEKL. The CDR3 sequence: CASSQETGGPSYGYTF. Written as DNA, the CDR3 is TGCGCCAGCAGCCAAGAGACAGGGGGACCCTCCTATGGCTACACCTTC.

This clone appeared once. The J gene is TRBJ2-3, the V gene TRBV14; D is unresolved. This CDR3 region has 14 residues. The germline CDR1 and CDR2 sequences are SGHDN and FVKESK. V lost 4 bases, J lost 3 bases, and 11 bases lay in between. CDR3 in DNA: TGTGCCAGCAGCCGGTTGGATGTGACAGATACGCAGTATTTT. Translating gives CASSRLDVTDTQYF.